This is a list of T cell receptor beta chains from one sample in a study of blood T cell repertoires in COVID-19. Using immunoSEQ multiplex PCR, the repertoire was profiled, and TCRdb retains in-frame clones only, with some absent. Here the sample spans 70,000 or so clones, 87% being singletons. The material sequenced was peripheral blood. The receptors come from a woman aged 18 to 35 with acute or convalescent COVID-19. The CDR3 runs from the conserved cysteine through the conserved F or W. D genes are given only for firm matches. Clone size, where shown, is once, few, many, or a class for clones that have expanded.

clone size	D gene	V gene	J gene	CDR3 DNA	CDR3 protein
once	TRBD1	TRBV19	TRBJ2-5	TGTGCCAGTAGGGACTCAGGGACAGGGGAAGAGACCCAGTACTTC	CASRDSGTGEETQYF
.	.	TRBV19	TRBJ1-4	TGTGCCAGTAGCCCACTGGAGGCAACTAATGAAAAACTGTTTTTT	CASSPLEATNEKLFF
once	.	TRBV5-5	TRBJ2-7	TGTGCCAGCAGCTTGGTACAGTTTCCCTACGAGCAGTACTTC	CASSLVQFPYEQYF
.	.	TRBV6-2/TRBV6-3	TRBJ2-1	TGTGCCAGCAGTTACTCGATATTGGGCCAAGCCGACAATGAGCAGTTCTTC	CASSYSILGQADNEQFF
.	TRBD2	TRBV27	TRBJ2-1	TGTGCCAGCAGTTTACTAGCGGGGGAGTACAATGAGCAGTTCTTC	CASSLLAGEYNEQFF
.	TRBD1	TRBV2	TRBJ1-2	TGTGCCAGCAATACCTGGGGACAGAACAACTATGGCTACACCTTC	CASNTWGQNNYGYTF
.	.	TRBV11-2	TRBJ2-3	TGTGCCAGCAGCACCGGGACTGGCAAAGATACGCAGTATTTT	CASSTGTGKDTQYF
.	.	TRBV5-6	TRBJ2-3	TGTGCCAGCAGCCGAGGGAATACGCAGTATTTT	CASSRGNTQYF
once	.	TRBV10-3	TRBJ2-7	TGTGCCATCAGTGACGCACAGAGCCTCTCCTACGAGCAGTACTTC	CAISDAQSLSYEQYF
few	TRBD2	TRBV19	TRBJ2-1	TGTGCCAGTAGTATAACTAGCGTCTATGAGCAGTTCTTC	CASSITSVYEQFF
once	.	TRBV4-1	TRBJ1-2	TGCGCCAGCAGCCCCGAAGGGGAAAACTATGGCTACACCTTC	CASSPEGENYGYTF
.	.	TRBV19	TRBJ2-3	TGTGCCAGTAGTGTGACTGGGGATACGCAGTATTTT	CASSVTGDTQYF
.	.	TRBV7-9	TRBJ2-5	TGTGCCAGCAGCCAGCAGGGGGGAAAGACCCAGTACTTC	CASSQQGGKTQYF
.	TRBD1	TRBV15	TRBJ1-5	TGTGCCACCAGCAGAGGGGGAGGAACAGGGGATCAGCCCCAGCATTTT	CATSRGGGTGDQPQHF
.	TRBD2	TRBV6-5	TRBJ2-1	TGTGCCAGCAGTTGGGGACTAGCGGGGGATGAGCAGTTCTTC	CASSWGLAGDEQFF
.	.	TRBV2	TRBJ1-5	TGTGCCAGCAGTGCTGGGGCTTATAGCAATCAGCCCCAGCATTTT	CASSAGAYSNQPQHF
once	TRBD2	TRBV6-5	TRBJ2-1	TGTGCCAGCAGTACTAGCGGGGCCTCCTACAATGAGCAGTTCTTC	CASSTSGASYNEQFF
.	.	TRBV30	TRBJ1-5	TGTGCCTGGAGTGTACCGGGTCAGCCCCAGCATTTT	CAWSVPGQPQHF
.	TRBD1	TRBV28	TRBJ1-2	TGTGCCAGCAGTTGGCTAACAGGGGGCGCGGGGGGCTACACCTTC	CASSWLTGGAGGYTF
.	TRBD2	TRBV12-3/TRBV12-4	TRBJ2-1	TGTGCCAGCAGCCCGGGACTAGCGGGGGAACGGTTCTTC	CASSPGLAGERFF
.	.	TRBV15	TRBJ1-1	TGTGCCACCAGCAGAGTGCGGTCTGAAGCTTTCTTT	CATSRVRSEAFF
.	TRBD2	TRBV18	TRBJ2-7	TGTGCCAGCTCACCAGGACTAGCGGGAGGGACCTACGAGCAGTACTTC	CASSPGLAGGTYEQYF
.	TRBD1	TRBV4-1	TRBJ2-2	TGCGCCAGCAGCTCCCGGCCCCTGGGGACAGGGGACACCGGGGAGCTGTTTTTT	CASSSRPLGTGDTGELFF
.	TRBD1	TRBV5-1	TRBJ1-2	TGCGCCAGCAGCCCCACCATGGGGACAGGACTGATCTATGGCTACACCTTC	CASSPTMGTGLIYGYTF
.	TRBD1	TRBV6-2/TRBV6-3	TRBJ1-5	TGTGCCAGCAGCAGAACAGGGGGCAATCAGCCCCAGCATTTT	CASSRTGGNQPQHF
.	.	TRBV3-1/TRBV3-2	TRBJ1-3	TGTGCCAGCAGTACAGCCTCTGGAAACACCATATATTTT	CASSTASGNTIYF
.	.	TRBV3-1/TRBV3-2	TRBJ2-7	TGTGCCAGCTCTCTGGGGGACATGTCATTCTACGAGCAGTACTTC	CASSLGDMSFYEQYF
.	.	TRBV27	TRBJ1-6	TGTGCCAGCAGGACAGGAGTCTATAATTCACCCCTCCACTTT	CASRTGVYNSPLHF
.	.	TRBV27	TRBJ1-1	TGTGCCAGCAGTTTATTAGGGGGTAACACTGAAGCTTTCTTT	CASSLLGGNTEAFF
.	.	TRBV30	TRBJ1-1	TGTGCCTGGAGCGAAGGACTGGAGAACACTGAAGCTTTCTTT	CAWSEGLENTEAFF
.	.	TRBV20-1	TRBJ1-1	TGCAGTGCTAGTACCGGGAAGAAAGCTTTCTTT	CSASTGKKAFF
.	.	TRBV5-1	TRBJ2-1	TGCGCCAGCAGCTCGACACGAGGGAGCGATGAGCAGTTCTTC	CASSSTRGSDEQFF
.	TRBD1	TRBV30	TRBJ1-6	TGTGCCTGGAGCTATACAGGGGATTCACCCCTCCACTTT	CAWSYTGDSPLHF
few	TRBD1	TRBV28	TRBJ2-4	TGTGCCAGCAGTACTCTGAAGAAGACAGGGACGTACTTC	CASSTLKKTGTYF
.	.	TRBV29-1	TRBJ2-1	TGCAGCGTTGTTCTAGATGAGCAGTTCTTC	CSVVLDEQFF
.	TRBD1	TRBV30	TRBJ1-2	TGTGCCTGGAGGACGGGACAGAACTATGGCTACACCTTC	CAWRTGQNYGYTF
.	TRBD1	TRBV4-1	TRBJ2-5	TGCGCCAGCAGCCAGGTCAGGGACAGGGAAAAGACCCAGTACTTC	CASSQVRDREKTQYF
.	TRBD2	TRBV4-1	TRBJ2-7	TGCGCCAGCAGCCCGTCGGGGGAGGCGGGGGGCTACGAGCAGTACTTC	CASSPSGEAGGYEQYF
.	.	TRBV7-2	TRBJ2-1	TGTGCCAGCAGCTTATCCCCGGGAGCGAGACACAATGAGCAGTTCTTC	CASSLSPGARHNEQFF
.	.	TRBV6-2/TRBV6-3	TRBJ2-3	TGTGCCAGCAGTTACTCCCTTGGACGGGAGAACACAGATACGCAGTATTTT	CASSYSLGRENTDTQYF
.	TRBD1	TRBV28	TRBJ1-1	TGTGCCAGCAGTCAAGGACAGGGACGACCTGAAGCTTTCTTT	CASSQGQGRPEAFF
.	.	TRBV30	TRBJ1-1	TGTGCCTGGACAGGATTGAACACTGAAGCTTTCTTT	CAWTGLNTEAFF
.	TRBD1	TRBV7-8	TRBJ2-7	TGTGCCAGCAGCTTAGTTACCCCCCGGACAGGGGCCGTCTCGGCCACGTACTTC	CASSLVTPRTGAVSATYF
few	.	TRBV4-3	TRBJ1-2	TGCGCCAGCAGCCACTGGGGGACTGGAGATGGCTACACCTTC	CASSHWGTGDGYTF
few	TRBD1	TRBV7-8	TRBJ1-1	TGTGCCAGCAGCTTAGGGAGCAGGGGGCGCGACACTGAAGCTTTCTTT	CASSLGSRGRDTEAFF
.	TRBD1	TRBV3-1/TRBV3-2	TRBJ2-5	TGTGCCAGCAGTCGCAAGGGGGCTGGGGAGACCCAGTACTTC	CASSRKGAGETQYF
.	.	TRBV30	TRBJ1-6	TGTGCCTGGAGGATTCGGGGTTATAATTCACCCCTCCACTTT	CAWRIRGYNSPLHF
.	TRBD1	TRBV12-3/TRBV12-4	TRBJ1-1	TGTGCCAGCAGTAGGGGGCTGAGGACTGAAGCTTTCTTT	CASSRGLRTEAFF
.	.	TRBV5-6	TRBJ2-1	TGTGCCAGCAGCTTGGCCGGGTATGAGCAGTTCTTC	CASSLAGYEQFF
.	.	TRBV2	TRBJ2-2	TGTGCCAGCAGTGAAACTACCGGTCGCCACACCGGGGAGCTGTTTTTT	CASSETTGRHTGELFF
.	.	TRBV12-3/TRBV12-4	TRBJ1-5	TGTGCCAGCAGTCCCGGGAGCAATCAGCCCCAGCATTTT	CASSPGSNQPQHF